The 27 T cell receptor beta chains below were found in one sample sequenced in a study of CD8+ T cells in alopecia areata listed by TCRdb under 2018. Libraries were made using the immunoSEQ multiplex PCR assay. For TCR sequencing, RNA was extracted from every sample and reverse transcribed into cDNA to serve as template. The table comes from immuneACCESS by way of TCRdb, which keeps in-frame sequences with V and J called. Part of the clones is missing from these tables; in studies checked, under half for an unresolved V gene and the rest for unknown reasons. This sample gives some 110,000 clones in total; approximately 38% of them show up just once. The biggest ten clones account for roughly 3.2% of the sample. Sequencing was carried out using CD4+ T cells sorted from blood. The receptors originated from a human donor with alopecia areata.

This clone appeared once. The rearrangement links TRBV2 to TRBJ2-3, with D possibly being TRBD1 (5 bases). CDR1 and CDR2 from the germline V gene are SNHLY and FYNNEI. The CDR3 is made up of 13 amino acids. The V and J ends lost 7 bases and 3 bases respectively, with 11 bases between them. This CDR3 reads CASIYQGTDTQYF. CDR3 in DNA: TGTGCCAGCATTTACCAGGGAACAGATACGCAGTATTTT.

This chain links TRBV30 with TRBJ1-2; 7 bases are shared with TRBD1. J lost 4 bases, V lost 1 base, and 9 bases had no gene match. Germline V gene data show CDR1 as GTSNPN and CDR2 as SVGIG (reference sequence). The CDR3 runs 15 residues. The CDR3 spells CAWSAKGAPGYGYTF. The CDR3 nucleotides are TGTGCCTGGAGTGCTAAGGGGGCGCCTGGCTATGGCTACACCTTC.

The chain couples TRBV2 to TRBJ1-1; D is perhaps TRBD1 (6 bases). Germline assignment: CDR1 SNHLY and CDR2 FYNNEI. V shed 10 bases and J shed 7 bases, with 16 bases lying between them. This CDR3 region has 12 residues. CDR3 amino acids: CANHRALREAFF. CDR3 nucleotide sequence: TGTGCCAACCACAGGGCCCTCCGTGAAGCTTTCTTT.

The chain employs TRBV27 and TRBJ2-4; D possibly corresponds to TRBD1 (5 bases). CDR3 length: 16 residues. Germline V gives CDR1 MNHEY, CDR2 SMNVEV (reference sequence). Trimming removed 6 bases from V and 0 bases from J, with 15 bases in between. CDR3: CASSQRQMLAKNIQYF. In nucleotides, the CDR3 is TGTGCCAGCAGCCAAAGACAGATGCTAGCCAAAAACATTCAGTACTTC.

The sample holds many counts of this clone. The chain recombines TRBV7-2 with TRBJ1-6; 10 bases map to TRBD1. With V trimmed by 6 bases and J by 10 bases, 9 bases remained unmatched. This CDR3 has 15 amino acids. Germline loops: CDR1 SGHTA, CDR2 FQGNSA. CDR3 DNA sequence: TGTGCCAGCAGGACAACAGGACAGGGGGGATCACCCCTCCACTTT. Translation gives CASRTTGQGGSPLHF.

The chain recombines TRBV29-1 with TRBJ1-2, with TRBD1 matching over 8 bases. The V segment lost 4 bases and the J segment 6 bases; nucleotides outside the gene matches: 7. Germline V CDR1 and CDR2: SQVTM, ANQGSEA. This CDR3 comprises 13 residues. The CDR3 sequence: CSVGRTGPDGYTF. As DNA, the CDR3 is TGCAGCGTTGGGCGGACAGGGCCGGATGGCTACACCTTC. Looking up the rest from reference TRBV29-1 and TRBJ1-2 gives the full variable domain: SAVISQKPSRDICQRGTSLTIQCQVDSQVTMMFWYRQQPGQSLTLIATANQGSEATYESGFVIDKFPISRPNLTFSTLTVSNMSPEDSSIYLCSVGRTGPDGYTFGSGTRLTVV.

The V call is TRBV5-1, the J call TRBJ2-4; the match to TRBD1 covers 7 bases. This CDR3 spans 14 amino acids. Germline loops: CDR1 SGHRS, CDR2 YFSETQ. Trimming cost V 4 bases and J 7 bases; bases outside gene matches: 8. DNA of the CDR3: TGCGCCAGCAGCACGGGGACAGAGAGGAACATTCAGTACTTC. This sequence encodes CASSTGTERNIQYF.

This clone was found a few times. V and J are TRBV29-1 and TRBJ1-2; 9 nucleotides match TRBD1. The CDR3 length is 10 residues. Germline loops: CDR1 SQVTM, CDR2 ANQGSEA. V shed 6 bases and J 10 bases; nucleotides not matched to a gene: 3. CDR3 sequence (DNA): TGCAGCGTGGACAGGGGTGACTACACCTTC. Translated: CSVDRGDYTF.

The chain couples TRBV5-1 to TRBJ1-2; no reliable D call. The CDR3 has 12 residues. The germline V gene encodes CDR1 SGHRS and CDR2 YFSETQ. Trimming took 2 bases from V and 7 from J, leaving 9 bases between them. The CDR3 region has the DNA TGCGCCAGCAGCTTAACGGGAAGTGGCTACACCTTC. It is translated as CASSLTGSGYTF.

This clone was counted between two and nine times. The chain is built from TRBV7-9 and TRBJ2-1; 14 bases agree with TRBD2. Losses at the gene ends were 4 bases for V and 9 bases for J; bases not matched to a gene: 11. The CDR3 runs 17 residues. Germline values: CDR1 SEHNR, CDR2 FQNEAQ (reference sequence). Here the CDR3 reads CASSWRLAGGPLSEQFF. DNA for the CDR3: TGTGCCAGCAGCTGGCGACTAGCGGGAGGGCCACTTAGTGAGCAGTTCTTC. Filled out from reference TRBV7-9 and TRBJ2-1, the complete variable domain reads DTGVSQNPRHKITKRGQNVTFRCDPISEHNRLYWYRQTLGQGPEFLTYFQNEAQLEKSRLLSDRFSAERPKGSFSTLEIQRTEQGDSAMYLCASSWRLAGGPLSEQFFGPGTRLTVL.

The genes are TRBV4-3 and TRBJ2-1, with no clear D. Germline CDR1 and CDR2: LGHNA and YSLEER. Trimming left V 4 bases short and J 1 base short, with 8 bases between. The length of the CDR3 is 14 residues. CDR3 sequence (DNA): TGCGCCAGCAGCCCCGGAGATTCCTACAATGAGCAGTTCTTC. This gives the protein CASSPGDSYNEQFF.

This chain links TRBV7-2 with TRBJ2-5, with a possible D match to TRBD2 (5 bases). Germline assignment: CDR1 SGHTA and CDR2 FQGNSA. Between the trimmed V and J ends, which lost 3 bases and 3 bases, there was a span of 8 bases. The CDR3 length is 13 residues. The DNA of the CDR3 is TGTGCCAGCAGCTTGAGCGGAGAAGAGACCCAGTACTTC. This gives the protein CASSLSGEETQYF.

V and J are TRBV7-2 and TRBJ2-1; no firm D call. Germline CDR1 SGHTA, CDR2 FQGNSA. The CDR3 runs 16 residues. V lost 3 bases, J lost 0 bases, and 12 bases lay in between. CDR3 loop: CASSFPGRSSYNEQFF. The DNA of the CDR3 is TGTGCCAGCAGCTTTCCGGGTAGGAGCTCCTACAATGAGCAGTTCTTC. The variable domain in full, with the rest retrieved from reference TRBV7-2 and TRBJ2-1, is GAGVSQSPSNKVTEKGKDVELRCDPISGHTALYWYRQSLGQGLEFLIYFQGNSAPDKSGLPSDRFSAERTGGSVSTLTIQRTQQEDSAVYLCASSFPGRSSYNEQFFGPGTRLTVL.

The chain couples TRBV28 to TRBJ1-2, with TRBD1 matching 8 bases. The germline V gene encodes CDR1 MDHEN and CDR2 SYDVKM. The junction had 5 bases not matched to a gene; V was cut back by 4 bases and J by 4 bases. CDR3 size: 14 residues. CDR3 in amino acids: CASSYGQGIYGYTF. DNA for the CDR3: TGTGCCAGCAGTTACGGACAGGGAATCTATGGCTACACCTTC.

This CDR3 reads CASSQETQYF. Here the CDR3 DNA reads TGTGCCAGCAGCCAAGAGACCCAGTACTTC. V and J are TRBV7-6 and TRBJ2-5, with no clear D. The CDR3 length is 10 residues. V dropped 5 bases and J dropped 2 bases, with 0 bases sitting between them. Germline V gene data show CDR1 as SGHVS and CDR2 as FNYEAQ.

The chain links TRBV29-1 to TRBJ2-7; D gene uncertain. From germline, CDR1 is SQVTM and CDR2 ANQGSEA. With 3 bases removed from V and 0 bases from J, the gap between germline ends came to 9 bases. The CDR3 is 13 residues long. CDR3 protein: CSVESAVSYEQYF. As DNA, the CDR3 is TGCAGCGTTGAGTCCGCGGTCTCCTACGAGCAGTACTTC.

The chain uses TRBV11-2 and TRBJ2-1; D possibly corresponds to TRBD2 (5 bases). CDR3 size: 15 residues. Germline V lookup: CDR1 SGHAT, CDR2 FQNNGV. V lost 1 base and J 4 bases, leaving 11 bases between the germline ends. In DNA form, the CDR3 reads TGTGCCAGCAGCTTAGTGTCGGGAACATACAATGAGCAGTTCTTC. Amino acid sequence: CASSLVSGTYNEQFF.

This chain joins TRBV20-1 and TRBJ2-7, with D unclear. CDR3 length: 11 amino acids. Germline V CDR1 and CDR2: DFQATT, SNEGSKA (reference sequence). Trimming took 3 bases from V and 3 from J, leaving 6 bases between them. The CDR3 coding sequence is TGCAGTGCTAGCGGTCTCTACGAGCAGTACTTC. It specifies CSASGLYEQYF.

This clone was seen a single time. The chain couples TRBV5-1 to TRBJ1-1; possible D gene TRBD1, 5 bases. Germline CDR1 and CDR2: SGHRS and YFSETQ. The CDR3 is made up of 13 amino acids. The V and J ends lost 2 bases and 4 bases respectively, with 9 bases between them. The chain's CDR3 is CASSFTGLTEAFF. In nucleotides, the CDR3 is TGCGCCAGCAGCTTCACAGGTCTCACTGAAGCTTTCTTT.

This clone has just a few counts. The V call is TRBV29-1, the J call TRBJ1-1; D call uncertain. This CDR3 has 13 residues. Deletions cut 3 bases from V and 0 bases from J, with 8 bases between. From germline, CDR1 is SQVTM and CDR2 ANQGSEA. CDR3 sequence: CSVERDLNTEAFF. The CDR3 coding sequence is TGCAGCGTTGAGCGGGATTTGAACACTGAAGCTTTCTTT. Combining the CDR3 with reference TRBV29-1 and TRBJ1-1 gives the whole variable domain SAVISQKPSRDICQRGTSLTIQCQVDSQVTMMFWYRQQPGQSLTLIATANQGSEATYESGFVIDKFPISRPNLTFSTLTVSNMSPEDSSIYLCSVERDLNTEAFFGQGTRLTVV.

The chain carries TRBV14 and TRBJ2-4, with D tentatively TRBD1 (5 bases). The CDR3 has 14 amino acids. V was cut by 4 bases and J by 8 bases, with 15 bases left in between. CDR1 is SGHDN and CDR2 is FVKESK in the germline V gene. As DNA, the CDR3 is TGTGCCAGCAGCCGACAGCCGAATGGGTACATTCAGTACTTC. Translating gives CASSRQPNGYIQYF.

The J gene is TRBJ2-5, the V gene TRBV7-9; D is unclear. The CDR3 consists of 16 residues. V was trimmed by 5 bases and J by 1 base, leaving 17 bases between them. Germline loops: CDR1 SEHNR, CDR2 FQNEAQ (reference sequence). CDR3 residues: CASSLPKTTIQETQYF. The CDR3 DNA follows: TGTGCCAGCAGCCTACCAAAGACGACCATCCAAGAGACCCAGTACTTC.

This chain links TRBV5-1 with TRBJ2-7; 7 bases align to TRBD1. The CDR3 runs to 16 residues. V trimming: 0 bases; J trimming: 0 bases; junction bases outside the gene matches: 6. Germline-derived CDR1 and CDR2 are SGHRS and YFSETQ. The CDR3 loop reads CASSLATGTVSYEQYF. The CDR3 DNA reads TGCGCCAGCAGCTTGGCCACCGGGACAGTCTCCTACGAGCAGTACTTC.

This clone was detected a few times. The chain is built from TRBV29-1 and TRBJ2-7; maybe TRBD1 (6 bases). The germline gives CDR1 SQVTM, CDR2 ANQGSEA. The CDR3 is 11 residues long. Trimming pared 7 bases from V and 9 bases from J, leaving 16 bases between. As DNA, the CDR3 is TGCAGCGCCCGACAGGATTTAGGGCAGTACTTC. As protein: CSARQDLGQYF.

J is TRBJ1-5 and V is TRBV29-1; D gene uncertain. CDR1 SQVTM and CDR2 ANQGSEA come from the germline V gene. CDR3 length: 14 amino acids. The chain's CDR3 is CSAATSSSNQPQHF. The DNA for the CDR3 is TGCAGTGCCGCAACTTCGTCTAGCAATCAGCCCCAGCATTTT.

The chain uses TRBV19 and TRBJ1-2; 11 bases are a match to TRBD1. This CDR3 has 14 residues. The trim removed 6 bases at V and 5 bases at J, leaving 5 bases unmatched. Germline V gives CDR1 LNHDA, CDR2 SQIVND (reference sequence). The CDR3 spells CASRRTGGRYGYTF. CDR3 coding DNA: TGTGCCAGTAGGCGGACAGGGGGCCGTTATGGCTACACCTTC.

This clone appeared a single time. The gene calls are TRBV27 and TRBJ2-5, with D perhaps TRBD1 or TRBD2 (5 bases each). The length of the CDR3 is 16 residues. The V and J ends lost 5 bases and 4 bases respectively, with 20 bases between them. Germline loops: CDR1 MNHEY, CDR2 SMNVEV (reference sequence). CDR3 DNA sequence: TGTGCCAGCAGTCTTCAGGGCTGGGGGAGAGGAGAGACCCAGTACTTC. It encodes CASSLQGWGRGETQYF.